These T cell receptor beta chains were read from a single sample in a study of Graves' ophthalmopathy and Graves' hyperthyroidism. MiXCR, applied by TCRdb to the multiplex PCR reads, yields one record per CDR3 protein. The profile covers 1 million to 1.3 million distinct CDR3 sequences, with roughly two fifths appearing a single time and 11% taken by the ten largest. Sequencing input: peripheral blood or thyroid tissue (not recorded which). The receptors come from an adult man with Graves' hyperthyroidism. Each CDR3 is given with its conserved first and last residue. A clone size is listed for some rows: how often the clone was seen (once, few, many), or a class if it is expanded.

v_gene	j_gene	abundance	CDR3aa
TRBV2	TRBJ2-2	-	CASSVIQPSPNTGELFF
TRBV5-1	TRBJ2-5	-	CASSLMGLGEQETQYF
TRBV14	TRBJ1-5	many	CASSQVDRGGNQPQHF
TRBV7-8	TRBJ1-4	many	CASSSGPAGGGKLFF
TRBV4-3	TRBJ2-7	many	CASSQDLSGTYEQYF
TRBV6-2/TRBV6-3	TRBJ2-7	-	CASSYRAQEGLKTYEQYF
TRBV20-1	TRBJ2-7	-	CSASASRYEQYF
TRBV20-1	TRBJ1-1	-	CSASVGVRGNTEAFF
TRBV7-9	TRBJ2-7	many	CASSLRPGGPHEQYF
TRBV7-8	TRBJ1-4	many	CASSRTGLGEKLFF
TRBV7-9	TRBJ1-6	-	CASSLEAGSYSPLHF
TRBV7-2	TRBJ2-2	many	CASSPQGTRNTGELFF
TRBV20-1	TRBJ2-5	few	CSATLLAGGQRAYQETQYF
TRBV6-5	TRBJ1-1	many	CASSYKGNTEAFF
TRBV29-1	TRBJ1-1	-	CRATGQKMNTEAFF
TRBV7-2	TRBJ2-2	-	CASSLVPGTSGELFF
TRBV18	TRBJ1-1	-	CASSQSPDTEAFF
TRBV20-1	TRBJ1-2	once	CSAMRGAFGYTF
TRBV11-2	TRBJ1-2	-	CASSLDPSAGVTTF
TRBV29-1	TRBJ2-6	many	CSPTGRLISGANVLTF
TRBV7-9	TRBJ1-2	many	CASSLVGRGYTF
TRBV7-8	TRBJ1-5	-	CASSLNRDRLNQPQHF
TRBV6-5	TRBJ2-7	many	CASSYVRSASYEQYF
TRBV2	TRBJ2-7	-	CASSGDRGFGEQYF
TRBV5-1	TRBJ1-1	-	CASSLRQTPNTEAFF
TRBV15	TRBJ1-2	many	CATSRDNFGYTF
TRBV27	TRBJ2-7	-	CASSLGVSGDYEQYF
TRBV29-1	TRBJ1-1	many	CSVDAGEAFF
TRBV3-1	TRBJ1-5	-	CASSQGSGARPQHF
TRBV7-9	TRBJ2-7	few	CASSPIYQSSEQYF
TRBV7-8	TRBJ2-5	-	CASRLGGPTQETQYF
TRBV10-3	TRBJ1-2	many	CAISGRDSSGYTF
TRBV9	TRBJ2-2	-	CASSLLLGQLFRELFF
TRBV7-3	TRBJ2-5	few	CASSSKSGAGETQYF
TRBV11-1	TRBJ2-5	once	CASSTDHGETQYF
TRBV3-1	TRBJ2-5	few	CASKAGLETQYF
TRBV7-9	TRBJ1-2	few	CASSLADSYGYTF
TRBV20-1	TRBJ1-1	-	CSGGVPPGFEAFF
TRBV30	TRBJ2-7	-	CAWSGLAGEEQYF